Listed below are T cell receptor beta chains from one sample, sequenced in a study of cytomegalovirus exposure and HLA in healthy donors. Clones were read by immunoSEQ multiplex PCR, and TCRdb kept only the in-frame ones, dropping some. The sample contains about 120,000 clones, around 86% of which appear only once. The sample taken for sequencing was PBMCs. All receptors derive from a woman aged 40-49 years in good health and CMV-seronegative. Both conserved end residues are part of each CDR3. D genes are given only for firm matches. Clone size is not always given. Where it is, it says once, few, many or a class for expanded clones.

size: once; V: TRBV27; D: TRBD2; J: TRBJ2-3; length: 15; CDR3: CASSLRASGSSTQYF; DNA: TGTGCCAGCAGTTTAAGGGCTAGCGGGAGTTCTACGCAGTATTTT
size: NA; V: TRBV7-9; D: NA; J: TRBJ2-3; length: 15; CDR3: CASSFITGSTDTQYF; DNA: TGTGCCAGCAGCTTTATCACGGGAAGCACAGATACGCAGTATTTT
size: few; V: TRBV28; D: NA; J: TRBJ2-5; length: 12; CDR3: CASSPTGVAQYF; DNA: TGTGCCAGCAGTCCCACTGGAGTGGCCCAGTACTTC
size: NA; V: TRBV2; D: TRBD2; J: TRBJ2-1; length: 16; CDR3: CASSLKSGGAYNEQFF; DNA: TGTGCCAGCAGCCTTAAGAGCGGGGGGGCCTACAATGAGCAGTTCTTC
size: NA; V: TRBV5-6; D: TRBD2; J: TRBJ2-3; length: 14; CDR3: CASSWGAGTDTQYF; DNA: TGTGCCAGCAGCTGGGGAGCGGGGACAGATACGCAGTATTTT
size: NA; V: TRBV2; D: TRBD1; J: TRBJ1-2; length: 14; CDR3: CASSTDRGKYGYTF; DNA: TGTGCCAGCAGCACGGACAGGGGGAAGTATGGCTACACCTTC
size: NA; V: TRBV7-9; D: NA; J: TRBJ2-3; length: 16; CDR3: CSSSLVAGFLTDTQYF; DNA: TGTTCCAGCAGCTTAGTGGCAGGCTTCCTCACAGATACGCAGTATTTT
size: NA; V: TRBV7-9; D: TRBD1; J: TRBJ1-3; length: 16; CDR3: CASSPRQGSSGNTIYF; DNA: TGTGCCAGCAGCCCCCGACAGGGGAGCTCTGGAAACACCATATATTTT
size: NA; V: TRBV6-5; D: NA; J: TRBJ1-4; length: 14; CDR3: CASSRGRSNEKLFF; DNA: TGTGCCAGCAGTCGAGGGAGGTCAAATGAAAAACTGTTTTTT
size: NA; V: TRBV5-5; D: TRBD1; J: TRBJ2-1; length: 15; CDR3: CASSVGQGVQNEQFF; DNA: TGTGCCAGCAGCGTGGGACAGGGGGTGCAGAATGAGCAGTTCTTC
size: NA; V: TRBV18; D: NA; J: TRBJ1-1; length: 14; CDR3: CASSPPRGNTEAFF; DNA: TGTGCCAGCTCACCACCACGGGGGAACACTGAAGCTTTCTTT
size: once; V: TRBV9; D: NA; J: TRBJ2-1; length: 16; CDR3: CASSGFGGGLYSEQFF; DNA: TGTGCCAGCAGCGGATTTGGCGGGGGCCTCTACAGTGAGCAGTTCTTC
size: NA; V: TRBV28; D: TRBD1; J: TRBJ2-3; length: 11; CDR3: CASSLGQGEYF; DNA: TGTGCCAGCAGTTTGGGACAGGGGGAGTATTTT
size: NA; V: TRBV28; D: TRBD2; J: TRBJ2-2; length: 14; CDR3: CASRLSGRTGELFF; DNA: TGTGCCAGCAGACTCAGCGGGAGAACCGGGGAGCTGTTTTTT
size: NA; V: TRBV7-2; D: NA; J: TRBJ2-1; length: 19; CDR3: CASSQPLDKGWSSYNEQFF; DNA: TGTGCCAGCAGCCAACCCCTTGATAAGGGGTGGAGCTCCTACAATGAGCAGTTCTTC
size: NA; V: TRBV5-1; D: TRBD2; J: TRBJ2-3; length: 16; CDR3: CASSLGSSGNTDTQYF; DNA: TGCGCCAGCAGCTTGGGGTCTAGCGGGAACACAGATACGCAGTATTTT
size: NA; V: TRBV27; D: TRBD2; J: TRBJ2-7; length: 16; CDR3: CASSPWTRLEPYEQYF; DNA: TGTGCCAGCAGTCCGTGGACTAGGCTCGAACCTTACGAGCAGTACTTC
size: once; V: TRBV9; D: NA; J: TRBJ2-2; length: 14; CDR3: CASRTDLNTGELFF; DNA: TGTGCCAGCAGGACGGACTTGAACACCGGGGAGCTGTTTTTT
size: NA; V: TRBV11-2; D: TRBD1; J: TRBJ1-1; length: 15; CDR3: CASSFSGTVNTEAFF; DNA: TGTGCCAGCAGCTTTTCCGGGACAGTGAACACTGAAGCTTTCTTT
size: NA; V: TRBV19; D: TRBD2; J: TRBJ2-5; length: 17; CDR3: CASSLTSGRRKQETQYF; DNA: TGTGCCAGTAGTTTGACTAGCGGTCGTAGAAAGCAAGAGACCCAGTACTTC
size: once; V: TRBV5-1; D: TRBD1; J: TRBJ2-7; length: 19; CDR3: CASSLGPPPPTGMTYEQYF; DNA: TGCGCCAGCAGCTTGGGTCCGCCCCCGCCGACAGGGATGACCTACGAGCAGTACTTC
size: few; V: TRBV4-2; D: NA; J: TRBJ2-7; length: 15; CDR3: CASSQVARGTYEQYF; DNA: TGTGCCAGCAGCCAAGTGGCAAGGGGGACCTACGAGCAGTACTTC
size: once; V: TRBV7-8; D: NA; J: TRBJ2-1; length: 14; CDR3: CASSLLGGSNEQFF; DNA: TGTGCCAGCAGCTTATTAGGTGGGAGCAATGAGCAGTTCTTC
size: NA; V: TRBV2; D: NA; J: TRBJ1-6; length: 15; CDR3: CASKLEWRSFSPLHF; DNA: TGTGCCAGCAAGCTGGAGTGGAGAAGTTTTTCACCCCTCCACTTT
size: NA; V: TRBV29-1; D: NA; J: TRBJ1-1; length: 10; CDR3: CSVQITEAFF; DNA: TGCAGCGTTCAGATAACTGAAGCTTTCTTT
size: NA; V: TRBV6-6; D: NA; J: TRBJ2-1; length: 13; CDR3: CASSYDSIGEQFF; DNA: TGTGCCAGCAGTTACGACTCGATTGGTGAGCAGTTCTTC
size: NA; V: TRBV4-2; D: TRBD2; J: TRBJ2-7; length: 16; CDR3: CASSQDETSGSYEQYF; DNA: TGTGCCAGCAGCCAAGATGAGACTAGCGGCTCCTACGAGCAGTACTTC
size: NA; V: TRBV2; D: TRBD1; J: TRBJ1-4; length: 14; CDR3: CASLPGQGFEKLFF; DNA: TGTGCCAGTCTACCGGGACAGGGTTTTGAAAAACTGTTTTTT
size: NA; V: TRBV7-3; D: NA; J: TRBJ1-2; length: 13; CDR3: CASSPGSNYGYTF; DNA: TGTGCCAGCAGCCCAGGATCTAACTATGGCTACACCTTC
size: few; V: TRBV5-1; D: NA; J: TRBJ1-1; length: 15; CDR3: CASSLGAQANTEAFF; DNA: TGCGCCAGCAGCTTGGGTGCCCAGGCAAACACTGAAGCTTTCTTT
size: NA; V: TRBV4-1; D: NA; J: TRBJ1-2; length: 17; CDR3: CASSQVGGRQSAYGYTF; DNA: TGCGCCAGCAGCCAGGTCGGGGGGCGGCAGTCGGCCTATGGCTACACCTTC
size: NA; V: TRBV27; D: TRBD1; J: TRBJ2-5; length: 15; CDR3: CASSLGTGEQETQYF; DNA: TGTGCCAGCAGTTTAGGAACAGGGGAACAAGAGACCCAGTACTTC
size: NA; V: TRBV11-2; D: NA; J: TRBJ1-2; length: 14; CDR3: CASSLVSGVNGYTF; DNA: TGTGCCAGCAGCTTAGTATCGGGAGTCAATGGCTACACCTTC
size: NA; V: TRBV19; D: TRBD2; J: TRBJ2-7; length: 14; CDR3: CASSLSGISYEQYF; DNA: TGTGCCAGTAGTCTTAGCGGGATCTCCTACGAGCAGTACTTC
size: NA; V: TRBV11-2; D: TRBD1; J: TRBJ2-1; length: 16; CDR3: CASSTQDRVGYREQFF; DNA: TGTGCCAGCAGCACCCAGGACAGGGTTGGTTATCGTGAGCAGTTCTTC
size: NA; V: TRBV27; D: TRBD2; J: TRBJ2-1; length: 15; CDR3: CASSLGASGYNEQFF; DNA: TGTGCCAGCAGTTTAGGGGCTAGCGGTTACAATGAGCAGTTCTTC
size: NA; V: TRBV29-1; D: TRBD1; J: TRBJ1-1; length: 13; CDR3: CSVENDRVTEAFF; DNA: TGCAGCGTTGAGAATGACAGGGTGACTGAAGCTTTCTTT
size: NA; V: TRBV7-9; D: TRBD1; J: TRBJ1-2; length: 19; CDR3: CASSPSGGTGTFQEYGYTF; DNA: TGTGCCAGCAGCCCTAGTGGGGGGACAGGGACCTTCCAGGAATATGGCTACACCTTC
size: NA; V: TRBV23-1; D: NA; J: TRBJ1-2; length: 11; CDR3: CARVQGYGYTF; DNA: TGCGCCAGGGTACAGGGCTATGGCTACACCTTC
size: few; V: TRBV6-4; D: NA; J: TRBJ1-1; length: 13; CDR3: CASSVSENTEAFF; DNA: TGTGCCAGCAGTGTATCAGAGAACACTGAAGCTTTCTTT
size: NA; V: TRBV4-1; D: TRBD2; J: TRBJ2-2; length: 20; CDR3: CASSQDPGLAGGPPPGELFF; DNA: TGCGCCAGCAGCCAAGATCCGGGACTAGCGGGAGGTCCCCCCCCCGGGGAGCTGTTTTTT
size: NA; V: TRBV29-1; D: TRBD1; J: TRBJ1-1; length: 14; CDR3: CSVGETGGRTEAFF; DNA: TGCAGCGTAGGAGAGACAGGGGGCCGGACTGAAGCTTTCTTT
size: NA; V: TRBV27; D: TRBD1; J: TRBJ2-7; length: 17; CDR3: CASSKITGTGVIYEQYF; DNA: TGTGCCAGCAGCAAGATAACCGGGACAGGGGTTATATACGAGCAGTACTTC
size: few; V: TRBV5-1; D: TRBD2; J: TRBJ2-1; length: 14; CDR3: CASSSTSGRVEQFF; DNA: TGCGCCAGCAGCTCGACTAGCGGCCGAGTGGAGCAGTTCTTC